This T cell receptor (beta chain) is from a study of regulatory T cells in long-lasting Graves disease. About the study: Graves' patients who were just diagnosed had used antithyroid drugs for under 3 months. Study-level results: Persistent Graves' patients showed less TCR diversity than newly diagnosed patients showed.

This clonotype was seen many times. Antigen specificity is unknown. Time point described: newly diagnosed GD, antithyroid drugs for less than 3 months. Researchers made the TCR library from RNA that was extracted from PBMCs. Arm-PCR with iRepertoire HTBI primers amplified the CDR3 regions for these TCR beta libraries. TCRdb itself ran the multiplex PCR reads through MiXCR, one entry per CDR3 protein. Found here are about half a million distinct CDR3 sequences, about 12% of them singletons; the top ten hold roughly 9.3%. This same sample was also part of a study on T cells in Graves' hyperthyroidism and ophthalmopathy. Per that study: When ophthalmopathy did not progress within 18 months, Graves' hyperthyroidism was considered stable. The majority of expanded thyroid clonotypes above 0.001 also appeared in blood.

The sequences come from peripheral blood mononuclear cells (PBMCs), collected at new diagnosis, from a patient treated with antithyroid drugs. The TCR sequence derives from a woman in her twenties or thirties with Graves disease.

CDR3 DNA: TGTGCCAGCAGTTTGTCAGGGTACTTGCAGACCCAGTACTTC. Its translation is CASSLSGYLQTQYF. The rearrangement links TRBV28 to TRBJ2-5, with D perhaps matching TRBD1 (5 bases). This CDR3 is built from 14 residues. Trimming cost V 3 bases and J 6 bases, with 14 bases left between them. CDR1 is MDHEN and CDR2 is SYDVKM in the germline V gene.